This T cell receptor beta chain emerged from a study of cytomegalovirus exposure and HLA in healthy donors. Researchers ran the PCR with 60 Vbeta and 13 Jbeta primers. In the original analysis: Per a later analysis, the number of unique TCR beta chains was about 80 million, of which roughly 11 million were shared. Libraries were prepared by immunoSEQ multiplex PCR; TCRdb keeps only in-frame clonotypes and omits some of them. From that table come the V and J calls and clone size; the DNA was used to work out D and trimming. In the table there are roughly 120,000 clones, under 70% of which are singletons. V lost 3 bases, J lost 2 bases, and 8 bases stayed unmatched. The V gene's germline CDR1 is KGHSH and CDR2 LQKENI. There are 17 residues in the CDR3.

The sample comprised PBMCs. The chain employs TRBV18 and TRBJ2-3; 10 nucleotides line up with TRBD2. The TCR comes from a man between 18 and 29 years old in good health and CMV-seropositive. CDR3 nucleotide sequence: TGTGCCAGCTCACCCTCGGGACTAGCGTATGACACAGATACGCAGTATTTT. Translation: CASSPSGLAYDTDTQYF.